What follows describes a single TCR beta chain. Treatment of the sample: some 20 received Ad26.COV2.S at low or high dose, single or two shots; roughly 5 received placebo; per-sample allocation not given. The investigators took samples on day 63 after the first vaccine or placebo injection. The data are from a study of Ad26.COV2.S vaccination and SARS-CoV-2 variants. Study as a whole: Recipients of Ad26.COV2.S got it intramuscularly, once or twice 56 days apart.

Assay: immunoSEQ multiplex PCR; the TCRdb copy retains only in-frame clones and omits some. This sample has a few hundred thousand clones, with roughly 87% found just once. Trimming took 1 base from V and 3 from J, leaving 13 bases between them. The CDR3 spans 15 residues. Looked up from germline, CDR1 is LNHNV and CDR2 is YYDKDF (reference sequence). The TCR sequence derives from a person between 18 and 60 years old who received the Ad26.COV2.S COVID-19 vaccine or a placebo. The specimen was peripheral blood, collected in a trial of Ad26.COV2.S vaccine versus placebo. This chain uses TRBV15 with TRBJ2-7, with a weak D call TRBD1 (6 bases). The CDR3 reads CATSRAGGVGYEQYF. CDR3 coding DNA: TGTGCCACCAGCAGAGCTGGGGGCGTGGGCTACGAGCAGTACTTC.